The rows below give T cell receptor beta chains drawn from one sample of a study of CD8 T cells in Susac syndrome. MiXCR was run by TCRdb on the immunoSEQ multiplex PCR reads, yielding one entry per CDR3 protein. The sample yields roughly 200,000 distinct CDR3 sequences, over 90% seen once. What was sequenced was CD4+ T cells from PBMCs. The receptors shown here come from a human donor with Susac syndrome. The CDR3 runs from the conserved cysteine through the conserved F or W. Each record gives: J gene, clone size, V gene, D gene, CDR3 DNA, CDR3 protein. D genes are given only for firm matches. Some rows mark clone size as missing; the rest say once, few, many or name a class of expanded clone.

TRBJ2-2 | NA | TRBV5-1 | NA | TGCGCCAGCAGCTTTAGTAGGGTGCAGACCGGGGAGCTGTTTTTT | CASSFSRVQTGELFF
TRBJ2-7 | NA | TRBV30 | TRBD2 | TGTGCCTGGAGTAGGCGGGGGAGCTCCTACGAGCAGTACTTC | CAWSRRGSSYEQYF
TRBJ1-2 | NA | TRBV20-1 | NA | TGCAGTGCTAGCCCAGATAACTATGGCTACACCTTC | CSASPDNYGYTF
TRBJ2-5 | NA | TRBV11-2 | NA | TGTGCCAGCAGCCCACTTTGGGGGGAGAGAGGAGAGACCCAGTACTTC | CASSPLWGERGETQYF
TRBJ2-7 | NA | TRBV30 | NA | TGTGCCTGGAGGCTGAGGGGTACCTACGAGCAGTACTTC | CAWRLRGTYEQYF
TRBJ1-2 | NA | TRBV19 | TRBD1 | TGTGCCAGTAAGGAACAGGGGGAGGGCTACACCTTC | CASKEQGEGYTF
TRBJ2-5 | NA | TRBV25-1 | NA | TGTGCCAGCAGTGACCAGGGATGGGAGACCCAGTACTTC | CASSDQGWETQYF
TRBJ2-4 | NA | TRBV6-5 | TRBD2 | TGTGCCAGCAGCTCCAATGTCCGCGGGAGTATTCAGTACTTC | CASSSNVRGSIQYF
TRBJ2-7 | once | TRBV5-1 | TRBD1 | TGCGCCAGCAGCCTCTACCAGGGGGACGGGCGCGAGCAGTACTTC | CASSLYQGDGREQYF
TRBJ2-5 | NA | TRBV9 | NA | TGTGCCAGCAGCGCCTTTGCGCTAAGGGACGAGACCCAGTACTTC | CASSAFALRDETQYF
TRBJ1-6 | few | TRBV6-1 | NA | TGTGCCAGCAGCCCTGGGGGTTCACCCCTCCACTTT | CASSPGGSPLHF
TRBJ2-5 | NA | TRBV12-5 | NA | TGTGCTAGTGGTCCAGGGACGGCAGAGACCCAGTACTTC | CASGPGTAETQYF
TRBJ2-1 | once | TRBV4-2 | TRBD2 | TGTGCCAGCAGCCAAGATCCGGGGGGACACAATGAGCAGTTCTTC | CASSQDPGGHNEQFF
TRBJ1-4 | NA | TRBV20-1 | NA | TGCAGTGGCGCACCGGGGCAAGCGTCTGAAAAACTGTTTTTT | CSGAPGQASEKLFF
TRBJ1-4 | NA | TRBV30 | NA | TGTGCCTGGAGCGTCGGACAGTGGAATGAAAAACTGTTTTTT | CAWSVGQWNEKLFF
TRBJ1-4 | NA | TRBV6-5 | NA | TGTGCCAGCAGTTACTCGAAGGGGGGGCGCCGAGAAAAACTGTTTTTT | CASSYSKGGRREKLFF
TRBJ2-7 | NA | TRBV3-1 | NA | TGTGCCAGCAGCCAAGAGGCGGGATCCTACGAGCAGTACTTC | CASSQEAGSYEQYF
TRBJ1-1 | NA | TRBV19 | NA | TGTGCCAGTATCGGGAAAAGTCGCGCTAACACTGAAGCTTTCTTT | CASIGKSRANTEAFF
TRBJ1-5 | once | TRBV4-1 | NA | TGCGCCAGCAGCCAAGGTCGGGGCAGGGACGGTCAGCCCCAGCATTTT | CASSQGRGRDGQPQHF
TRBJ2-7 | NA | TRBV7-2 | NA | TGTGCCAGCAGCCACAGGGACCCCACCTACGAGCAGTACTTC | CASSHRDPTYEQYF
TRBJ1-3 | NA | TRBV15 | NA | TGTGCCACCAGCAGAGACAGGGCTTTTTTCTCTGGAAACACCATATATTTT | CATSRDRAFFSGNTIYF
TRBJ2-3 | NA | TRBV20-1 | TRBD2 | TGCAGTGCTAGAGATACCCCGGGGGGGAGCGGTCCAGGAGATACGCAGTATTTT | CSARDTPGGSGPGDTQYF
TRBJ2-7 | NA | TRBV7-2 | TRBD2 | TGTGCCAGCAGGAGGACTAGCGGAGCCTACGAGCAGTACTTC | CASRRTSGAYEQYF
TRBJ2-3 | NA | TRBV9 | NA | TGTGCCAGCAGCGCGACTGACGTCACAGATACGCAGTATTTT | CASSATDVTDTQYF
TRBJ1-1 | NA | TRBV7-3 | TRBD1 | TGTGCCAGCAGCTTACAAGGAACAGGGGGCACTGAAGCTTTCTTT | CASSLQGTGGTEAFF
TRBJ2-3 | NA | TRBV20-1 | NA | TGCAGTGCCCATAGCGGTGGGGCCACAGATACGCAGTATTTT | CSAHSGGATDTQYF
TRBJ2-1 | NA | TRBV7-3 | NA | TGTGCCAGCAGCTTAGCCAGGGGAAGGGGCGAGCAGTTCTTC | CASSLARGRGEQFF
TRBJ2-2 | once | TRBV27 | NA | TGTGCCAGCAGTTTATCGGGCTGGGGGGCGGTCGGGGAGCTGTTTTTT | CASSLSGWGAVGELFF
TRBJ2-5 | NA | TRBV24-1 | NA | TGTGCCACCAGTGATCCGGGTAGCCAAGAGACCCAGTACTTC | CATSDPGSQETQYF
TRBJ1-5 | NA | TRBV2 | TRBD1 | TGTGCCAGCAACGGACAGGGTTTAGGCCAGCCCCAGCATTTT | CASNGQGLGQPQHF
TRBJ2-1 | NA | TRBV4-2 | NA | TGTGCCAGCAGCCAAGGCCCGATTGGGACCGCCTCCTATGAGCAGTTCTTC | CASSQGPIGTASYEQFF
TRBJ2-7 | NA | TRBV27 | TRBD1 | TGTGCCAGCAGTCCTGACCCTGGACAGGGCTACGAGCAGTACTTC | CASSPDPGQGYEQYF
TRBJ1-2 | NA | TRBV19 | NA | TGTGCCAGTAGTCGACAAAACTATGGCTACACCTTC | CASSRQNYGYTF
TRBJ2-3 | NA | TRBV15 | NA | TGTGCCACCAGCACAGATCGTGAGGTATCAGATACGCAGTATTTT | CATSTDREVSDTQYF
TRBJ1-5 | NA | TRBV5-1 | NA | TGCGCCAGCAGCACGGAAGGGTCTAGCAATCAGCCCCAGCATTTT | CASSTEGSSNQPQHF
TRBJ1-5 | NA | TRBV9 | NA | TGTGCCAGCAGCGTAGCGCAGGGAGGACAGCCCCAGCATTTT | CASSVAQGGQPQHF
TRBJ2-7 | NA | TRBV5-1 | TRBD1 | TGCGCCAGCAGCGGACAGGCATCGGACTACGAGCAGTACTTC | CASSGQASDYEQYF
TRBJ2-2 | NA | TRBV5-1 | NA | TGCGCCAGCAGCTTGGCAGGGACGAACACCGGGGAGCTGTTTTTT | CASSLAGTNTGELFF
TRBJ1-1 | NA | TRBV7-9 | TRBD1 | TGTGCCAGCAGCTTAGTAAGGGACAGGGCCCCTGAAGCTTTCTTT | CASSLVRDRAPEAFF
TRBJ1-2 | NA | TRBV12-3/TRBV12-4 | TRBD1 | TGTGCCAGCAGTTTGGCACAGGGGAGGTATGGCTACACCTTC | CASSLAQGRYGYTF
TRBJ2-2 | once | TRBV20-1 | TRBD2 | TGCAGTGCTAGAGATCTCGGGCTAGCGGGGGGGGTAACGAACACCGGGGAGCTGTTTTTT | CSARDLGLAGGVTNTGELFF
TRBJ1-2 | NA | TRBV5-1 | NA | TGCGCCAGCAGCTTGGGGTGGGACCTAGCAGGCTATGGCTACACCTTC | CASSLGWDLAGYGYTF
TRBJ2-2 | NA | TRBV6-1 | NA | TGTGCCAGCAGGGGGTCACCCTTAAACACCGGGGAGCTGTTTTTT | CASRGSPLNTGELFF
TRBJ1-1 | NA | TRBV6-5 | NA | TGTGCCAGCAGTTCCGAGGGAAGGAACACTGAAGCTTTCTTT | CASSSEGRNTEAFF
TRBJ1-2 | NA | TRBV29-1 | NA | TGCAGCGTTGAAGAAGGGAAAGGGCGGGGGAATAACTATGGCTACACCTTC | CSVEEGKGRGNNYGYTF
TRBJ1-1 | few | TRBV5-1 | NA | TGCGCCAGCAGCTCGCGGACAGTGAACACTGAAGCTTTCTTT | CASSSRTVNTEAFF
TRBJ1-1 | few | TRBV7-9 | TRBD1 | TGTGCCAGCAGCTTTACAGGGGACACTGAAGCTTTCTTT | CASSFTGDTEAFF
TRBJ2-1 | NA | TRBV5-4 | NA | TGTGCCAGCAGCTTGGGGACGGACAATGAGCAGTTCTTC | CASSLGTDNEQFF
TRBJ1-1 | once | TRBV7-9 | NA | TGTGCCAGCAGCTTCGCAGATCTAACTGAAGCTTTCTTT | CASSFADLTEAFF
TRBJ2-5 | once | TRBV7-9 | NA | TGTGCCAGCAGCTTGGTTCTTTTGGAGACCCAGTACTTC | CASSLVLLETQYF
TRBJ1-5 | once | TRBV20-1 | TRBD1 | TGCAGTGCCCCCGGACAGGGGGGAGGAGGCAATCAGCCCCAGCATTTT | CSAPGQGGGGNQPQHF
TRBJ1-4 | once | TRBV15 | NA | TGTGCCACCAGCAGAGATCTTCGTGAAAAACTGTTTTTT | CATSRDLREKLFF